These 29 T cell receptor beta chains share one sample of origin, sequenced in a study of blood T cells in healthy people across ages. A J-beta primer mix and a sample-barcoded 5' primer were used in a second PCR of roughly 7 to 12 cycles. MiXCR, applied by TCRdb to the 5' RACE reads, yields one record per CDR3 protein. The sample holds 600,000 or so distinct CDR3 sequences, roughly 48% seen once. The source material was blood. The receptors were sampled from an elderly man in good health.

This clonotype has only a few counts. V is TRBV28 and J is TRBJ2-7; possibly TRBD1 for D (5 bases). Per the germline V gene, CDR1 is MDHEN and CDR2 is SYDVKM. The V and J ends lost 1 base and 7 bases respectively, with 11 bases between them. CDR3 length: 13 amino acids. The CDR3 spells CASSLLGLREQYF. CDR3 DNA: TGTGCCAGCAGTTTATTGGGGCTCCGGGAGCAGTACTTC.

The chain carries TRBV7-9 and TRBJ1-2; the D gene is possibly TRBD1 (5 bases). With 1 base removed from V and 3 bases from J, the gap between germline ends came to 9 bases. Germline CDR1 reads SEHNR; CDR2 reads FQNEAQ (reference sequence). The CDR3 extends over 14 amino acids. CDR3: CASSLEGWDYGYTF. CDR3 sequence (DNA): TGTGCCAGCAGCTTAGAGGGGTGGGACTATGGCTACACCTTC.

CDR3 amino acids: CASSLGRAGRYQETQYF. In DNA form, the CDR3 reads TGTGCCAGCAGCTTAGGGCGAGCGGGGAGATACCAAGAGACCCAGTACTTC. J is TRBJ2-5 and V is TRBV7-2; 7 bases align to TRBD2. Germline V lookup: CDR1 SGHTA, CDR2 FQGNSA. V shed 1 base and J 0 bases; nucleotides not matched to a gene: 8. The CDR3 runs to 17 residues.

This clonotype was counted a few times. This rearrangement joins TRBV5-1 to TRBJ2-1; the D is unclear. The V and J ends lost 4 bases and 3 bases respectively, with 23 bases between them. Germline V gene sequence: CDR1 SGHRS, CDR2 YFSETQ. The CDR3 is 18 residues long. The CDR3 sequence: CASSRTPPQARIYNEQFF. CDR3 nucleotide sequence: TGCGCCAGCAGCCGAACCCCCCCCCAGGCCCGAATCTACAATGAGCAGTTCTTC. The full variable domain, with the rest looked up from reference TRBV5-1 and TRBJ2-1, is KAGVTQTPRYLIKTRGQQVTLSCSPISGHRSVSWYQQTPGQGLQFLFEYFSETQRNKGNFPGRFSGRQFSNSRSEMNVSTLELGDSALYLCASSRTPPQARIYNEQFFGPGTRLTVL.

The chain is built from TRBV29-1 and TRBJ1-1; 7 bases line up with TRBD1. The germline gives CDR1 SQVTM, CDR2 ANQGSEA. Losses at the gene ends were 7 bases for V and 7 bases for J; bases not matched to a gene: 9. This CDR3 contains 12 residues. CDR3 sequence reads: CSGGTASHEAFF. CDR3 nucleotides: TGCAGCGGAGGGACAGCTTCTCATGAAGCTTTCTTT.

The chain carries TRBV15 and TRBJ2-5; no clear D. Gene TRBJ2-7 matches the end of the DNA better, so the J call may be wrong. CDR1 and CDR2 from the germline V gene are LNHNV and YYDKDF (reference sequence). The CDR3 runs 15 residues. This chain's CDR3 is CATSRGVGNSYEQYF. CDR3 bases: TGTGCCACCAGCAGAGGAGTGGGGAACTCCTACGAGCAGTACTTC.

The chain is built from TRBV20-1 and TRBJ1-5, with a possible D match to TRBD1 (5 bases). Germline assignment: CDR1 DFQATT and CDR2 SNEGSKA (reference sequence). The CDR3 totals 14 residues. With 6 bases removed from V and 0 bases from J, the gap between germline ends came to 12 bases. CDR3 nucleotides: TGCAGTGCAAGTAGGGGCAATAGCAATCAGCCCCAGCATTTT. Translated, it gives CSASRGNSNQPQHF.

This clonotype was picked up a small number of times. The DNA for the CDR3 is TGTGCCAGCAGCGCCACAGGGGGAACCTCCTATGGCTACACCTTC. Translated: CASSATGGTSYGYTF. J is TRBJ1-2 and V is TRBV7-9; 8 bases match TRBD1. This CDR3 region has 15 residues. Germline loops: CDR1 SEHNR, CDR2 FQNEAQ (reference sequence). J lost 4 bases, V lost 5 bases, and 9 bases had no gene match.

This clonotype was seen a few times. The chain uses TRBV4-1 and TRBJ2-5, with D unclear. CDR3 length: 15 residues. CDR1 and CDR2 from the germline V gene are MGHRA and YSYEKL. The V and J ends lost 0 bases and 5 bases respectively, with 13 bases between them. The CDR3, as DNA: TGCGCCAGCAGCCAAGACGGTTACGCTGGGGAGACCCAGTACTTC. This gives the protein CASSQDGYAGETQYF.

The chain has TRBV20-1 and TRBJ1-2, with D possibly being TRBD1 (6 bases). Germline CDR1 reads DFQATT; CDR2 reads SNEGSKA (reference sequence). The CDR3 length is 13 residues. V was cut by 6 bases and J by 4 bases, with 15 bases left in between. Here the CDR3 DNA reads TGCAGTGCGGTCGGGGGCAGAAGCTATGGCTACACCTTC. Residues: CSAVGGRSYGYTF.

There are a few counts of this clonotype. The chain combines TRBV20-1 with TRBJ2-7; D may correspond to TRBD1 or TRBD2 (5 bases each). Germline lookup yields CDR1 DFQATT and CDR2 SNEGSKA (reference sequence). The CDR3 sequence is 13 residues long. Trimming took off 3 bases at V and 3 bases at J, with 12 bases between the two ends. For the CDR3, the DNA is TGCAGTGCTAGGGGGGACGGTAGCTACGAGCAGTACTTC. Its protein product is CSARGDGSYEQYF.

The CDR3 DNA follows: TGTGCCACCAGTGCCCCTGGCGCCGAGAAGGGGGGCCTCTATGGCTACACCTTC. It specifies CATSAPGAEKGGLYGYTF. J is TRBJ1-2 and V is TRBV24-1; D might be TRBD1 (6 bases). The CDR3 runs 18 residues. V gave up 5 bases and J gave up 4 bases, with 25 bases separating them. Germline V gene lookup returns CDR1 KGHDR and CDR2 SFDVKD.

This clonotype was counted only a few times. The chain is built from TRBV18 and TRBJ2-5; D might be TRBD1 (6 bases). Germline assignment: CDR1 KGHSH and CDR2 LQKENI. The CDR3 loop spans 15 amino acids. The V and J ends lost 1 base and 7 bases respectively, with 16 bases between them. The CDR3 DNA follows: TGTGCCAGCTCACCACGGGAACAGGGAAGCGTGACCCAGTACTTC. Translating gives CASSPREQGSVTQYF.

This clonotype occurred a few times. The chain is built from TRBV10-3 and TRBJ2-1, with no clear D. This CDR3 comprises 12 residues. Germline V gene data show CDR1 as ENHRY and CDR2 as SYGVKD. Trimming pared 0 bases from V and 12 bases from J, leaving 9 bases between. CDR3 protein: CAISESGTGQFF. CDR3 DNA: TGTGCCATCAGTGAGTCCGGTACGGGGCAGTTCTTC.

The J gene is TRBJ2-2, the V gene TRBV20-1, with D possibly TRBD2 on 5 matching bases. Germline loops: CDR1 DFQATT, CDR2 SNEGSKA (reference sequence). This CDR3 is built from 14 residues. The germline V and J ends were trimmed by 1 base and 4 bases, with 10 bases remaining between them. CDR3: CSARAPTSTGELFF. The CDR3 bases are TGCAGTGCTAGAGCTCCCACTAGCACCGGGGAGCTGTTTTTT.

The chain couples TRBV7-2 to TRBJ2-5; possibly TRBD1 or TRBD2 for D (5 bases each). Germline-derived CDR1 and CDR2 are SGHTA and FQGNSA. Trimming removed 3 bases from V and 4 bases from J, with 12 bases in between. The CDR3 length is 14 residues. The CDR3 protein is CASSFRGAPETQYF. The CDR3 DNA is TGTGCCAGCAGCTTTCGGGGCGCCCCAGAGACCCAGTACTTC.

The genes are TRBV27 and TRBJ1-1; 9 nucleotides match TRBD1. The ends lost 1 base at V and 5 bases at J; junction bases unmatched: 5. CDR1 is MNHEY and CDR2 is SMNVEV in the germline V gene (reference sequence). The CDR3 has 15 amino acids. The CDR3 spells CASSLLDRGLTEAFF. DNA for the CDR3: TGTGCCAGCAGTTTATTGGACAGGGGTTTGACTGAAGCTTTCTTT.

This clonotype was observed a few times. The genes are TRBV7-2 and TRBJ2-5; D perhaps matches TRBD1 (6 bases). The CDR3 length is 14 residues. With 5 bases removed from V and 1 base from J, the gap between germline ends came to 11 bases. Germline CDR1 reads SGHTA; CDR2 reads FQGNSA. The DNA of the CDR3 is TGTGCCAGCAGCCCGGACAGTTCCCAAGAGACCCAGTACTTC. Amino acids: CASSPDSSQETQYF.

The chain joins TRBV27 to TRBJ1-2; D might be TRBD1 (5 bases). This CDR3 contains 14 residues. Germline V gene data show CDR1 as MNHEY and CDR2 as SMNVEV (reference sequence). The V gene lost 2 bases and the J gene lost 3 bases, with 10 bases spanning the gap. In DNA form, the CDR3 reads TGTGCCAGCAGTTTAGGTGGGACCGACTATGGCTACACCTTC. Encoded protein: CASSLGGTDYGYTF.

In this sample, this clonotype turned up a few times. The chain has TRBV9 and TRBJ2-1; D ambiguous. Per germline, CDR1 SGDLS and CDR2 YYNGEE. CDR3 length: 13 residues. V was cut by 4 bases and J by 9 bases, with 14 bases left in between. CDR3 sequence: CASSQLVVGEQFF. CDR3 in DNA: TGTGCCAGCAGCCAGCTCGTGGTGGGTGAGCAGTTCTTC. Based on the CDR3 plus reference TRBV9 and TRBJ2-1, the full variable domain is DSGVTQTPKHLITATGQRVTLRCSPRSGDLSVYWYQQSLDQGLQFLIQYYNGEERAKGNILERFSAQQFPDLHSELNLSSLELGDSALYFCASSQLVVGEQFFGPGTRLTVL.

The V gene is TRBV20-1, the J gene TRBJ1-1; TRBD1 matches 7 bases. This CDR3 has 14 residues. The V and J ends lost 6 bases and 0 bases, in that order; junction bases with no gene match: 7. Germline V gene sequence: CDR1 DFQATT, CDR2 SNEGSKA (reference sequence). CDR3 sequence (DNA): TGCAGTGCCTGGGACAGCTTAATGAACACTGAAGCTTTCTTT. Amino acid sequence: CSAWDSLMNTEAFF.

V usage is TRBV7-9 and J usage is TRBJ2-7, with D unresolved. Germline V lookup: CDR1 SEHNR, CDR2 FQNEAQ (reference sequence). The CDR3 contains 14 residues. V gave up 3 bases and J gave up 3 bases, with 12 bases separating them. As DNA, the CDR3 is TGTGCCAGCAGCTTTTTTAGTTCTCACTACGAGCAGTACTTC. This gives the protein CASSFFSSHYEQYF.

With regard to this clonotype: Possible read error: a much larger clone is one base away. The chain carries TRBV6-5 and TRBJ2-7, with 7 positions matching TRBD2. V trimming: 6 bases; J trimming: 3 bases; junction bases outside the gene matches: 8. Germline assignment: CDR1 MNHEY and CDR2 SVGAGI. The CDR3 is made up of 14 amino acids. The CDR3 DNA reads as TGTGCCAGCAGAGCACGGACGGGGGGCTACGAGCAGTACTTC. Its protein is CASRARTGGYEQYF.

This clonotype appeared a few times. V usage is TRBV20-1 and J usage is TRBJ1-6; weak D call: TRBD1 (5 bases). V was clipped by 6 bases and J by 5 bases, with 11 bases between them. The CDR3 length is 13 residues. CDR1 and CDR2 (germline): DFQATT, SNEGSKA (reference sequence). The CDR3 protein is CSARDGNNSPLHF. The CDR3 DNA reads TGCAGTGCCCGGGACGGTAATAATTCACCCCTCCACTTT.

The chain is built from TRBV7-2 and TRBJ2-7; D possibly corresponds to TRBD1 (5 bases). The germline CDR1 and CDR2 sequences are SGHTA and FQGNSA. V lost 7 bases, J lost 0 bases, and 13 bases lay in between. The CDR3 sequence is 14 residues long. The CDR3, as DNA: TGTGCCAGCACTTCAAGGGGTAACTCCTACGAGCAGTACTTC. Translating gives CASTSRGNSYEQYF.

The chain joins TRBV14 to TRBJ1-2; D is perhaps TRBD1 (5 bases). Germline CDR1 reads SGHDN; CDR2 reads FVKESK. This CDR3 has 14 amino acids. V was shortened by 1 base and J by 7 bases, with 13 bases between the two germline ends. The CDR3 loop reads CASSQARRVGGYTF. The CDR3 DNA sequence: TGTGCCAGCAGCCAAGCCCGCAGGGTTGGTGGCTACACCTTC.

There are a few counts of this clonotype. The chain couples TRBV6-6 to TRBJ1-4; 8 bases align to TRBD1. Looked up from germline, CDR1 is MNHNY and CDR2 is SVGAGI (reference sequence). The CDR3 is 14 amino acids. V lost 7 bases and J lost 8; bases outside the gene matches: 9. The CDR3 reads CASIGQGTGEKLFF. The CDR3, as DNA: TGTGCCAGCATTGGACAGGGAACAGGCGAAAAACTGTTTTTT.

This sequence joins TRBV20-1 and TRBJ1-5, with D possibly TRBD1 on 5 matching bases. V lost 5 bases, J lost 1 base, and 15 bases lay in between. This CDR3 region has 15 residues. CDR1 DFQATT and CDR2 SNEGSKA come from the germline V gene (reference sequence). The DNA for the CDR3 is TGCAGTGCTCGATCGGACCGGGGGAGCAATCAGCCCCAGCATTTT. Protein: CSARSDRGSNQPQHF.

J is TRBJ1-2 and V is TRBV19, with D perhaps matching TRBD1 (6 bases). Germline V gene sequence: CDR1 LNHDA, CDR2 SQIVND (reference sequence). This CDR3 is 14 amino acids long. The V and J ends lost 7 bases and 2 bases respectively, with 14 bases between them. The DNA of the CDR3 is TGTGCCAGTACCTTGACAGGAGGCAACTATGGCTACACCTTC. Encoded protein: CASTLTGGNYGYTF.